This T cell receptor beta chain was observed in a study of beta chain features in type 1 diabetes. The CDR3 has 14 amino acids. V dropped 2 bases and J dropped 10 bases, with 12 bases sitting between them. Germline V gene data show CDR1 as SGHTA and CDR2 as FQGNSA. Sorting of CD4+ naive, central memory, regulatory and stem cell-like memory cells was performed via CD45RO/CCR7/CD25/CD127/CD95/CD27. Sequencing targeted expressed TCRB transcripts, as all isolated RNA had been reverse transcribed. Average reads for naive, central memory and regulatory T cell samples were about 3.57 million. Sequencing was performed with immunoSEQ multiplex PCR; in TCRdb, only in-frame clones are kept and a portion is missing. The data contain fewer than 350,000 clones, around 7.3% of them singletons.

The rearrangement joins TRBV7-2 to TRBJ1-6; a possible D gene is TRBD1 (5 bases). Material for sequencing was central memory CD4+ T cells from blood. The TCR originated in a woman under 30 in good health. The CDR3 nucleotides read TGTGCCAGCAGCTTACTGGGGCTTAACTCACCCCTCCACTTT. It translates to CASSLLGLNSPLHF.